These 15 T cell receptor beta chains originate from one sample sequenced in a study of blood T cell repertoires in COVID-19. The method was immunoSEQ multiplex PCR; TCRdb's version includes in-frame clones alone and lacks a portion of them. This sample has about 260,000 clones, with about 88% found just once. Sequenced sample: peripheral blood. These receptors were obtained from a young man with active or convalescent COVID-19.

This clone was recorded once. This chain joins TRBV25-1 and TRBJ1-3; D not resolved. Between the trimmed V and J ends, which lost 6 bases and 0 bases, there was a span of 6 bases. The CDR3 is made up of 13 amino acids. Germline V gene sequence: CDR1 MGHDK, CDR2 SYGVNS. The DNA for the CDR3 is TGTGCCAGCAGACAGAACTCTGGAAACACCATATATTTT. It codes for CASRQNSGNTIYF.

The chain has TRBV3-1 (or the pseudogene TRBV3-2) and TRBJ2-4, with 9 bases identical to TRBD1. J lost 8 bases, V lost 1 base, and 9 bases had no gene match. The CDR3 is 16 residues long. Germline loops: CDR1 LGHDT, CDR2 YNNKEL (reference sequence). CDR3 nucleotides: TGTGCCAGCAGCCAAGGTGGTGTGACAGGGGGGCACATTCAGTACTTC. Translating gives CASSQGGVTGGHIQYF.

The chain links TRBV30 to TRBJ2-7; 9 nucleotides agree with TRBD1. With V trimmed by 0 bases and J by 7 bases, 10 bases remained unmatched. CDR3 length: 15 residues. CDR1 and CDR2 (germline): GTSNPN, SVGIG (reference sequence). CDR3 DNA: TGTGCCTGGAGTGTCCGGGACAGGGCGTCGGGGGAGCAGTACTTC. It codes for CAWSVRDRASGEQYF.

In DNA, the CDR3 is TGCGCCAGCAGTCAACCCTCGTTGGGGGGGGACGAGCAGTACTTC. Residues: CASSQPSLGGDEQYF. The genes are TRBV23-1 and TRBJ2-7; 7 nucleotides agree with TRBD2. TRBV23-1 belongs to the ORF category, with a function that is uncertain. CDR3 length: 15 residues. J was trimmed by 5 bases and V by 2 bases; bases with no gene match: 9.

This chain connects TRBV4-1 to TRBJ1-4; D perhaps matches TRBD1 (5 bases). The ends were cut back, 5 bases at V and 5 bases at J, with 18 bases in the middle. CDR1 MGHRA and CDR2 YSYEKL come from the germline V gene. This CDR3 spans 16 amino acids. The CDR3, as DNA: TGCGCCAGCAGCGAACCCAGTGCGGGACGGAATGAAAAACTGTTTTTT. This sequence encodes CASSEPSAGRNEKLFF.

The genes are TRBV11-2 and TRBJ2-1, with 13 bases identical to TRBD2. V trimming: 1 base; J trimming: 3 bases; junction bases outside the gene matches: 3. The CDR3 spans 17 residues. CDR1 and CDR2 from the germline V gene are SGHAT and FQNNGV. Here the CDR3 DNA reads TGTGCCAGCAGCTTAGGGACTAGCGGGGGTTACTACAATGAGCAGTTCTTC. Translating it yields CASSLGTSGGYYNEQFF.

CDR3 loop: CASSLRGRPGAEAFF. The CDR3 DNA is TGTGCCAGCAGCTTAAGGGGCCGACCCGGCGCTGAAGCTTTCTTT. The gene calls are TRBV7-2 and TRBJ1-1; maybe TRBD1 (5 bases). This CDR3 has 15 residues. With 2 bases removed from V and 6 bases from J, the gap between germline ends came to 16 bases. Germline CDR1 SGHTA, CDR2 FQGNSA.

The rearrangement uses TRBV6-5 and TRBJ2-7; 7 bases agree with TRBD1. Germline V lookup: CDR1 MNHEY, CDR2 SVGAGI. The CDR3 is made up of 14 amino acids. The V gene end was trimmed by 5 bases and the J gene end by 4 bases; junction bases not matched to a gene: 8. The CDR3 DNA follows: TGTGCCAGCAGTAACCGGGACAGATATTACGAGCAGTACTTC. Its protein is CASSNRDRYYEQYF.

The genes are TRBV12-3 or TRBV12-4 and TRBJ2-5; D unclear. V lost 3 bases, J lost 5 bases, and 10 bases lay in between. The CDR3 has 13 residues. CDR3 sequence: CASSFLQLETQYF. The DNA for the CDR3 is TGTGCCAGCAGTTTTCTACAGCTGGAGACCCAGTACTTC.

J is TRBJ1-1 and V is TRBV30; no clear D gene. V was cut by 2 bases and J by 0 bases, with 7 bases left in between. The germline CDR1 and CDR2 sequences are GTSNPN and SVGIG (reference sequence). The CDR3 covers 13 residues. The CDR3: CAWSLLLNTEAFF. DNA for the CDR3: TGTGCCTGGAGTCTCCTCCTGAACACTGAAGCTTTCTTT.

The rearrangement uses TRBV2 and TRBJ1-2, with D tentatively TRBD1 (5 bases). Germline CDR1 and CDR2: SNHLY and FYNNEI. The CDR3 extends over 16 amino acids. V was trimmed by 0 bases and J by 4 bases, leaving 15 bases between them. The CDR3 nucleotides are TGTGCCAGCAGTGAAGCGCTTGTTAGGGGAGGCTATGGCTACACCTTC. This translates into CASSEALVRGGYGYTF.

This clone has just one count. The J gene is TRBJ1-4, the V gene TRBV5-4; D not resolved. V lost 0 bases and J lost 5, with 8 bases in between. From germline, CDR1 is SGHNT and CDR2 YYREEE (reference sequence). CDR3 length: 14 residues. The DNA for the CDR3 is TGTGCCAGCAGCTTGGCATCGGGAAATGAAAAACTGTTTTTT. Encoded protein: CASSLASGNEKLFF.

The V and J genes are TRBV5-8 and TRBJ1-6; 9 positions match TRBD1. The CDR3 sequence is 18 residues long. Losses at the gene ends were 4 bases for V and 5 bases for J; bases not matched to a gene: 13. Germline CDR1 reads SGHTS; CDR2 reads YDEGEE. CDR3 loop: CASSLGQGLVLNNSPLHF. The CDR3 DNA sequence: TGTGCCAGCAGCCTCGGACAGGGGCTAGTTTTGAATAATTCACCCCTCCACTTT.

The J gene is TRBJ1-1, the V gene TRBV20-1; 7 bases match TRBD1. This CDR3 comprises 11 residues. The germline CDR1 and CDR2 sequences are DFQATT and SNEGSKA (reference sequence). V gave up 2 bases and J gave up 7 bases; unmatched junction bases: 1. The chain's CDR3 is CSARTGVEAFF. CDR3 bases: TGCAGTGCTAGAACAGGGGTTGAAGCTTTCTTT.

This clone has just a few counts. This chain uses TRBV27 with TRBJ1-1; unclear D gene. The germline gives CDR1 MNHEY, CDR2 SMNVEV (reference sequence). There are 15 residues in the CDR3. Deletions cut 5 bases from V and 3 bases from J, with 16 bases between. This chain's CDR3 is CASSPRGPADTEAFF. The DNA for the CDR3 is TGTGCCAGCAGTCCCAGAGGGCCCGCGGACACTGAAGCTTTCTTT.